The rows below give T cell receptor beta chains drawn from one sample of a study of CD8 T cells in Susac syndrome. TCRdb used MiXCR to reprocess the immunoSEQ multiplex PCR reads, holding one entry per CDR3 protein. This table has over 100,000 distinct CDR3 sequences, around 97% appearing once. Sequencing input: CD4+ T cells from PBMCs. The source of these receptors is a human donor in good health. Both conserved end residues are part of each CDR3. D genes are given only for firm matches. Clone sizes are given selectively: once, few, many, or a class where the clone is expanded.

clone_size	v_call	j_call	d_call	cdr3_aa
.	TRBV6-6	TRBJ2-7	.	CASSYTTGRDYEQYF
.	TRBV30	TRBJ2-2	.	CAWRWDGANTGELFF
few	TRBV5-4	TRBJ2-7	TRBD2	CASSYGTSGDEQYF
once	TRBV30	TRBJ1-5	.	CAWCGGQGQPQHF
.	TRBV5-6	TRBJ1-1	.	CASSFGSSGTEAFF
.	TRBV15	TRBJ2-1	.	CATSSGVEPGFSYNEQFF
.	TRBV12-3/TRBV12-4	TRBJ1-2	.	CASSLNRDTYGYTF
.	TRBV24-1	TRBJ2-5	.	CATSPRGEGVQSQYF
.	TRBV5-4	TRBJ2-5	.	CASSLQVGETQYF
.	TRBV6-1	TRBJ1-2	.	CATQRQGLYGYTF
once	TRBV10-3	TRBJ2-7	TRBD2	CAIGGGMAEQYF
.	TRBV29-1	TRBJ2-5	.	CSVEEGHGRYF
.	TRBV3-1	TRBJ2-5	TRBD2	CASSLSSGQSETQYF
.	TRBV12-3/TRBV12-4	TRBJ2-7	.	CASSRERGAVYEQYF
.	TRBV23-1	TRBJ1-5	.	CASSRVLMEGPGEGQPQHF
.	TRBV27	TRBJ2-1	.	CASSLGGNNYNEQFF
.	TRBV20-1	TRBJ2-2	TRBD1	CSAPRQGTGELFF
.	TRBV7-8	TRBJ1-4	.	CASSLALRSSNEKLFF
.	TRBV20-1	TRBJ2-3	.	CSASRALPDTQYF
.	TRBV5-4	TRBJ2-3	.	CASSRRFTDTQYF
once	TRBV24-1	TRBJ1-1	.	CATSDFKNTEAFF
.	TRBV3-1	TRBJ1-6	.	CASSQGKDSPLHF
.	TRBV6-6	TRBJ1-5	.	CASSYPDGGGTQHF
.	TRBV20-1	TRBJ2-5	.	CSARLHPGDQETQYF
.	TRBV5-4	TRBJ2-7	TRBD2	CASSTPSQGLGEQYF
.	TRBV5-6	TRBJ1-5	TRBD1	CASSSTTGSNQPQHF
once	TRBV3-1	TRBJ2-2	TRBD2	CASSQEIRLAGQTGELFF
.	TRBV2	TRBJ2-2	.	CASSDRLANTGELFF
.	TRBV4-1	TRBJ1-2	TRBD1	CASSQEDRGNYGYTF
.	TRBV15	TRBJ2-7	.	CATSRDPLYEQYF
once	TRBV19	TRBJ2-6	.	CASSDSGANVLTF
.	TRBV6-1	TRBJ2-7	.	CASSEVGRSYEQYF
.	TRBV29-1	TRBJ2-7	TRBD1	CSVTDRGGGEQYF
once	TRBV7-2	TRBJ2-3	.	CASSPSPSKDTQYF
.	TRBV20-1	TRBJ2-3	TRBD2	CRAGGPDTQYF
.	TRBV6-5	TRBJ1-1	TRBD1	CASSYSWQGASEAFF
.	TRBV20-1	TRBJ1-2	.	CSARGEGGTNYGYTF
.	TRBV30	TRBJ2-3	TRBD2	CAWRASGVGDTQYF
.	TRBV6-2/TRBV6-3	TRBJ2-7	TRBD1	CASSPTPGQGSSYEQYF
.	TRBV9	TRBJ2-3	.	CASSATTEDTQYF
once	TRBV24-1	TRBJ1-1	.	CATSASPNTEAFF
.	TRBV27	TRBJ2-5	TRBD1	CASSTGVQTQYF
.	TRBV30	TRBJ1-2	TRBD1	CAWSAAGRTGVVGYTF
.	TRBV6-6	TRBJ2-3	.	CASSTGGGTDTQYF
.	TRBV19	TRBJ2-5	.	CASSQRGPGETQYF
.	TRBV6-2/TRBV6-3	TRBJ2-7	.	CASSAGTPRSALREQYF
.	TRBV15	TRBJ2-7	.	CATSTTEYEQYF
.	TRBV2	TRBJ1-4	.	CASSRQPNEKLFF
.	TRBV18	TRBJ2-3	.	CASLDRVTDTQYF
.	TRBV6-2/TRBV6-3	TRBJ2-3	.	CASSYSAYTDTQYF
.	TRBV2	TRBJ1-4	.	CASILHTTGEKLFF
.	TRBV7-2	TRBJ1-2	TRBD1	CASSRGQGGYGYTF
.	TRBV20-1	TRBJ2-1	TRBD2	CSASRGSGRAHEQFF
.	TRBV4-3	TRBJ1-2	.	CASSQEKAALYGYTF